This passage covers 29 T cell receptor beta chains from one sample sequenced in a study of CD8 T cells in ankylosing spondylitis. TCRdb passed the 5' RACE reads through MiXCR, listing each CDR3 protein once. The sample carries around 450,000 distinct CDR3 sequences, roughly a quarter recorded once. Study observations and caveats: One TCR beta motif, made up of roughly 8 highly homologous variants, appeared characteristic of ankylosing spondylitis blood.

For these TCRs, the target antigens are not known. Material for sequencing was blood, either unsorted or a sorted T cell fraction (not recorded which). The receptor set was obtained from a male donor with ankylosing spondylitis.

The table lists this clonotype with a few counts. The CDR3 is CASSPTGDPNEKLFF. For the CDR3, the DNA is TGCGCCAGCAGCCCAACAGGGGACCCCAATGAAAAACTGTTTTTT. This chain joins TRBV5-1 and TRBJ1-4; 7 bases are shared with TRBD1. CDR3 length equals 15 residues. Germline CDR1 reads SGHRS; CDR2 reads YFSETQ. With V trimmed by 4 bases and J by 5 bases, 8 bases remained unmatched.

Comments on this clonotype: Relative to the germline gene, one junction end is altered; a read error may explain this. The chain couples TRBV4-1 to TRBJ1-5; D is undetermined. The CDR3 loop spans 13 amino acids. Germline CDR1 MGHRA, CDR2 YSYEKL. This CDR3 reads CTSSPNVDQPQHF. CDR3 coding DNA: TGCACCAGCAGCCCGAACGTGGATCAGCCCCAGCATTTT.

The chain's CDR3 is CASSYDYGTRPFNEQFF. Here the CDR3 DNA reads TGTGCCAGCAGTTACGATTACGGGACCAGACCATTCAATGAGCAGTTCTTC. This chain uses TRBV6-5 with TRBJ2-1; TRBD1 or TRBD2 may be the D gene (5 bases each). CDR1 is MNHEY, CDR2 SVGAGI, per germline. Trimming pared 2 bases from V and 6 bases from J, leaving 20 bases between. The CDR3 spans 17 residues.

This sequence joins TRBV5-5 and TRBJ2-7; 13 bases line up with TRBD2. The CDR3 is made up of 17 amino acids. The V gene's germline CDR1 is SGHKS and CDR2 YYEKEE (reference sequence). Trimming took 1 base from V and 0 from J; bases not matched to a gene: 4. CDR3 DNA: TGTGCCAGCAGCTTGAGACTAGCGGGAGGTACCTCCTACGAGCAGTACTTC. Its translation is CASSLRLAGGTSYEQYF. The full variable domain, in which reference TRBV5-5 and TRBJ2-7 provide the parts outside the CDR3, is DAGVTQSPTHLIKTRGQQVTLRCSPISGHKSVSWYQQVLGQGPQFIFQYYEKEERGRGNFPDRFSARQFPNYSSELNVNALLLGDSALYLCASSLRLAGGTSYEQYFGPGTRLTVT.

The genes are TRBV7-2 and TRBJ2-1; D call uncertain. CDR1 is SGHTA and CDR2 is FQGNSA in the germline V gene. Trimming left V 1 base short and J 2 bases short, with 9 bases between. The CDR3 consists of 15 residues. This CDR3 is CASSLVSGAYNEQFF. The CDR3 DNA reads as TGTGCCAGCAGCTTAGTGAGTGGAGCCTACAATGAGCAGTTCTTC. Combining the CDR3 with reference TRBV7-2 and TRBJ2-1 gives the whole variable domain GAGVSQSPSNKVTEKGKDVELRCDPISGHTALYWYRQSLGQGLEFLIYFQGNSAPDKSGLPSDRFSAERTGGSVSTLTIQRTQQEDSAVYLCASSLVSGAYNEQFFGPGTRLTVL.

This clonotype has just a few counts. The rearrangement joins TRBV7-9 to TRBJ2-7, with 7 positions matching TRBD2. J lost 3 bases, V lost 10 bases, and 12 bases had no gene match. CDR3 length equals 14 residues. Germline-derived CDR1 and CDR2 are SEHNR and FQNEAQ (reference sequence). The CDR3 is CATGSGTYVYEQYF. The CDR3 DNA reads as TGTGCCACCGGCAGCGGGACCTACGTCTACGAGCAGTACTTC.

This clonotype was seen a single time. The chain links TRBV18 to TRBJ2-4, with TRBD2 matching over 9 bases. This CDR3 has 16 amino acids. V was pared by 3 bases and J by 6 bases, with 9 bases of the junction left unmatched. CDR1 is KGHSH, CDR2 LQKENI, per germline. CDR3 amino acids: CASSPRGGGGRNIQYF. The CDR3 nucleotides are TGTGCCAGCTCACCCCGCGGGGGGGGTGGAAGAAACATTCAGTACTTC.

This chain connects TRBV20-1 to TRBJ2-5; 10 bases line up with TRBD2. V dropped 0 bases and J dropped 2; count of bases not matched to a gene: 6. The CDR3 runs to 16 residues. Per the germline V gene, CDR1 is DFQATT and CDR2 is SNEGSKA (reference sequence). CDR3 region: CSAREPSGRDQETQYF. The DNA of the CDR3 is TGCAGTGCTAGAGAGCCCAGCGGGAGGGATCAAGAGACCCAGTACTTC.

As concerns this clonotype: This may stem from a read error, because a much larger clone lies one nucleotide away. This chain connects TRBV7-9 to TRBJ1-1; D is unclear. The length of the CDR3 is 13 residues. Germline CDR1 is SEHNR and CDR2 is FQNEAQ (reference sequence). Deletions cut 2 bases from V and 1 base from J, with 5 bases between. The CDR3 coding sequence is TGTGCCAGCAGCTTACAGAGGAACACTGAAGCTTTCTTT. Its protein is CASSLQRNTEAFF.

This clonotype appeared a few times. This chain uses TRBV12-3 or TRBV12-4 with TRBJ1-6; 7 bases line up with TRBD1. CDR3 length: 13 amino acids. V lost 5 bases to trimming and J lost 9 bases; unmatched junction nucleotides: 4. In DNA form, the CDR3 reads TGTGCCAGCAGTGCAGGGGGATCTTCACCCCTCCACTTT. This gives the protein CASSAGGSSPLHF.

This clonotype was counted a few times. Here the CDR3 reads CASSPGTSGRAETQYF. The CDR3 nucleotides are TGTGCCAGTAGTCCGGGGACTAGCGGGAGAGCGGAGACCCAGTACTTC. The chain is built from TRBV19 and TRBJ2-5; 14 bases map to TRBD2. Germline CDR1 reads LNHDA; CDR2 reads SQIVND (reference sequence). The CDR3 is 16 residues long. After removal of 5 bases from V and 5 bases from J, the junction contained 7 bases not matched to a gene.

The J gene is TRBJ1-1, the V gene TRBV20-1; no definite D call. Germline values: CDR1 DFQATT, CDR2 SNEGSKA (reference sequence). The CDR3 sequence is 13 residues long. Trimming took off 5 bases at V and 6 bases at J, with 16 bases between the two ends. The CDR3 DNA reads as TGCAGTGCTTTGGGCCCGGGTAACGCTGAAGCTTTCTTT. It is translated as CSALGPGNAEAFF.

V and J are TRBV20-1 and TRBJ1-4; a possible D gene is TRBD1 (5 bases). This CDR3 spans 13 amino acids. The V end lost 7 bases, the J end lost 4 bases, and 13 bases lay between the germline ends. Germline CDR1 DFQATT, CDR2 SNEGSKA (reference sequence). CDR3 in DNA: TGCAGTGGGACGCAGGGCCTTAATGAAAAACTGTTTTTT. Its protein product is CSGTQGLNEKLFF.

The CDR3, as DNA: TGTGCCACCAGTGATGCCCGGCAGTCCTACGAGCAGTACTTC. Protein product: CATSDARQSYEQYF. This chain links TRBV24-1 with TRBJ2-7; D is uncertain. This CDR3 has 14 residues. Trimming shortened V by 3 bases and J by 1 base, and 9 bases separated the two germline ends. Germline V lookup: CDR1 KGHDR, CDR2 SFDVKD.

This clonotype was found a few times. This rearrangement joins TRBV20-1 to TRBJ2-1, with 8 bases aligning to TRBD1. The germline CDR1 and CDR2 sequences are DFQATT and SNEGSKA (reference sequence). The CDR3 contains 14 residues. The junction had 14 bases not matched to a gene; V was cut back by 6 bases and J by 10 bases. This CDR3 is CSATSGRGLYEQFF. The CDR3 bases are TGCAGTGCCACGTCGGGCAGGGGGCTGTACGAGCAGTTCTTC.

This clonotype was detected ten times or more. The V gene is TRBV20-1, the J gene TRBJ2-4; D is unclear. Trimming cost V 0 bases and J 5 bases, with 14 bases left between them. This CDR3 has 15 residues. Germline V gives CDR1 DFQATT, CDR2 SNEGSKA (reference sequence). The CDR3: CSARDWEHAENIQYF. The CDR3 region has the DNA TGCAGTGCTAGAGATTGGGAACATGCGGAAAACATTCAGTACTTC.

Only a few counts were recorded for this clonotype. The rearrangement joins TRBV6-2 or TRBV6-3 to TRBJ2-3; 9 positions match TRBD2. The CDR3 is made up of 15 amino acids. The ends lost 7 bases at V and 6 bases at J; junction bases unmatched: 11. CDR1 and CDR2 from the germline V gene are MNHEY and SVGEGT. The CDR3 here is CASTQLAGDVDTQYF. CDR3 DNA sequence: TGTGCCAGCACCCAATTAGCGGGAGATGTGGATACGCAGTATTTT.

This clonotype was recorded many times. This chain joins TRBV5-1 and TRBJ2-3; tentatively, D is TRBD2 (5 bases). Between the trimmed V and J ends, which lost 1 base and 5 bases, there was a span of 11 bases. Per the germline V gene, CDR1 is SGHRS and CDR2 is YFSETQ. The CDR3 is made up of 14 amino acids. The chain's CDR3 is CASSLRVGGDTQYF. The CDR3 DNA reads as TGCGCCAGCAGCTTGAGGGTTGGAGGAGATACGCAGTATTTT.

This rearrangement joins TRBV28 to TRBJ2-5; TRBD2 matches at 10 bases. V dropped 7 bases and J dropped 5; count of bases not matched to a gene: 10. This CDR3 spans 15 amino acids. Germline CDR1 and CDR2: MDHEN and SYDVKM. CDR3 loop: CASKLAGGLVETQYF. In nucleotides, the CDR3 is TGTGCCAGCAAATTAGCGGGAGGTCTGGTGGAGACCCAGTACTTC.

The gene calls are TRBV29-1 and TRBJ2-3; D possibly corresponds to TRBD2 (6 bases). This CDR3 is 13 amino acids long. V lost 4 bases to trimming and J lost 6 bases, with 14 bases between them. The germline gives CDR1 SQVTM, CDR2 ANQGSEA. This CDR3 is CSVVEGGTDTQYF. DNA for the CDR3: TGCAGCGTTGTCGAGGGAGGTACTGATACGCAGTATTTT.

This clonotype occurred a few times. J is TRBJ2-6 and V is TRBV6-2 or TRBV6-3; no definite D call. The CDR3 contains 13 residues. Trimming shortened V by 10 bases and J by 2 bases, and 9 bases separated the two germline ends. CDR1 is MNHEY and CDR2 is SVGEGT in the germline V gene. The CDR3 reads CATTLAGANVLTF. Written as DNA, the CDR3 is TGTGCCACCACGCTCGCTGGGGCCAACGTCCTGACTTTC.

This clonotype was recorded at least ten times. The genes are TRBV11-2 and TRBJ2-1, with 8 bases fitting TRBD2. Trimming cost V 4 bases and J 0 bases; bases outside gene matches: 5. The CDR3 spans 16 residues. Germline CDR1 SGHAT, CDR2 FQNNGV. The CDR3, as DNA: TGTGCCAGCAGCTCAAGAAGCGGGAGCTCCTACAATGAGCAGTTCTTC. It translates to CASSSRSGSSYNEQFF.

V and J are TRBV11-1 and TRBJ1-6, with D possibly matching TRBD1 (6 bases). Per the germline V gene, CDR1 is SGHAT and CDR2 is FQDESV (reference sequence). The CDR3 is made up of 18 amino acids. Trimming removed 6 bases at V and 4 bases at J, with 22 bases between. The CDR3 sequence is CASRHRVLIGLYNSPLHF. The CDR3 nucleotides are TGTGCCAGCAGACACAGGGTCCTCATCGGATTATATAATTCACCCCTCCACTTT.

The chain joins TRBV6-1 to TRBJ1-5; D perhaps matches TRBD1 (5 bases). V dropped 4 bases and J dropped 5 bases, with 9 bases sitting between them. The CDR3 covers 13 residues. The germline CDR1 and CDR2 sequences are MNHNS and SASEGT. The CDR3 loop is CASSAREDQPQHF. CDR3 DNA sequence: TGTGCCAGCAGTGCCAGGGAGGATCAGCCCCAGCATTTT.

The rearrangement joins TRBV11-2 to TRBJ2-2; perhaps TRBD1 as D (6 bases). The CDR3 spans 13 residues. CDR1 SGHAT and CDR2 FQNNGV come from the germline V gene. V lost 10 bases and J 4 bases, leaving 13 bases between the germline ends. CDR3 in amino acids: CATQGTSTGELFF. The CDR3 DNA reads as TGTGCCACGCAGGGGACCAGCACCGGGGAGCTGTTTTTT. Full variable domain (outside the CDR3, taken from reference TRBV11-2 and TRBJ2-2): EAGVAQSPRYKIIEKRQSVAFWCNPISGHATLYWYQQILGQGPKLLIQFQNNGVVDDSQLPKDRFSAERLKGVDSTLKIQPAKLEDSAVYLCATQGTSTGELFFGEGSRLTVL.

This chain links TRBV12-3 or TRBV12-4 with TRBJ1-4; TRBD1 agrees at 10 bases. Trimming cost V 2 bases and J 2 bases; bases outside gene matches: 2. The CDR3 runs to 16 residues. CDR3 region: CASSLWGQGTNEKLFF. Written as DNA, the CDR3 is TGTGCCAGCAGTTTATGGGGACAGGGGACTAATGAAAAACTGTTTTTT.

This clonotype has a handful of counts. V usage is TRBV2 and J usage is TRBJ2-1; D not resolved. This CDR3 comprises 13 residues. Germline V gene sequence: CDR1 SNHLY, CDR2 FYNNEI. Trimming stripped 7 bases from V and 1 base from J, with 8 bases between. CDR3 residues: CASTLMSYNEQFF. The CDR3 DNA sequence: TGTGCCAGCACCCTCATGTCCTACAATGAGCAGTTCTTC.

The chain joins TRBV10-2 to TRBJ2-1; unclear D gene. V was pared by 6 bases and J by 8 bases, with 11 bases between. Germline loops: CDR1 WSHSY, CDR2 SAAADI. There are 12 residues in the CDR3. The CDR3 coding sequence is TGCGCCAGCAGGGGTCCGGCGGATGAGCAGTTCTTC. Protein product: CASRGPADEQFF.

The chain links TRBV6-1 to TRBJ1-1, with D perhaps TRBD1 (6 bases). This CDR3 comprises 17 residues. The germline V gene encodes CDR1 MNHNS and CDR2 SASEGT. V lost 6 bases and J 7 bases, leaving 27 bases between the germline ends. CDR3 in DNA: TGTGCCAGCAGCCTACCGGGGGGGCCAGTGGAACCATATGAAGCTTTCTTT. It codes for CASSLPGGPVEPYEAFF.